The clone carrying this TCR beta chain is a singleton in its sample. This record belongs to a study of cytomegalovirus exposure and HLA in healthy donors. The V end was cut by 7 bases, the J end by 0 bases, with 7 bases between. The germline CDR1 and CDR2 sequences are LGHNT and FRNRAP. The CDR3 has 14 residues. A multiplex PCR was run with 60 Vbeta primers and 13 Jbeta primers. Some clones are missing from TCRdb's copy, which holds only in-frame ones; the method was immunoSEQ multiplex PCR. The table records 180,000 or so clones, 72% of them present only once. The sequenced material came from PBMCs. The receptor comes from a human donor in good health. The chain couples TRBV12-5 to TRBJ2-6; D call uncertain. In nucleotides, the CDR3 is TGTGCTAGTGCCCAGTTCTCTGGGGCCAACGTCCTGACTTTC. Its translation is CASAQFSGANVLTF.